One and the same sample provided the 3 T cell receptor beta chains below, sequenced in a study of identical twins. In TCRdb, the 5' RACE reads were re-called with MiXCR into one record per CDR3 protein. The sample lists approximately 620,000 distinct CDR3 sequences, more than 6.5% occurring once. The same specimen was also included in a second study, on yellow fever vaccine responses in identical twins.

Specimen: PBMCs. Source of these receptors: a woman between 18 and 29 years old in good health.

This sequence joins TRBV4-3 and TRBJ2-7; 9 nucleotides line up with TRBD2. This CDR3 contains 16 residues. Germline V gene lookup returns CDR1 LGHNA and CDR2 YSLEER. V lost 0 bases and J lost 4; bases outside the gene matches: 7. CDR3 coding DNA: TGCGCCAGCAGCCAAGATCGGGCTAGCGGGAATTACGAGCAGTACTTC. Translating it yields CASSQDRASGNYEQYF.

This clonotype was counted between two and nine times. The chain uses TRBV7-9 and TRBJ2-1; 10 bases match TRBD2. The V gene end was trimmed by 4 bases and the J gene end by 6 bases; junction bases not matched to a gene: 12. Germline CDR1 is SEHNR and CDR2 is FQNEAQ (reference sequence). The CDR3 is made up of 17 amino acids. CDR3 in amino acids: CASSWGALAGGPNEQFF. In nucleotides, the CDR3 is TGTGCCAGCAGCTGGGGGGCCTTAGCGGGGGGCCCCAATGAGCAGTTCTTC.

With regard to this clonotype: A read error is possible here, since a much larger clone lies one base away. This sequence joins TRBV4-3 and TRBJ2-7; 10 bases align to TRBD1. The CDR3 runs to 14 residues. V was pared by 3 bases and J by 3 bases, with 2 bases of the junction left unmatched. From germline, CDR1 is LGHNA and CDR2 YSLEER. The CDR3 spells CASSQGQGYYEQYF. CDR3 coding DNA: TGCGCCAGCAGCCAGGGACAGGGGTACTACGAGCAGTACTTC.